Each of the 26 T cell receptor beta chains below was sequenced from the same sample in a study of T cell changes during pregnancy in multiple sclerosis. TCRdb's table, derived via immunoSEQ multiplex PCR, lists solely in-frame clones and lacks some. The sample carries more than 35,000 clones, roughly nine tenths recorded once. Sequences were derived from CD4+ T cells from peripheral blood mononuclear cells, sampled in the second trimester of pregnancy. These receptors all come from a female donor with multiple sclerosis, enrolled in a pregnancy study.

V usage is TRBV5-4 and J usage is TRBJ2-5; D possibly corresponds to TRBD2 (7 bases). CDR3 length equals 15 residues. V lost 5 bases, J lost 2 bases, and 16 bases lay in between. The V gene's germline CDR1 is SGHNT and CDR2 YYREEE (reference sequence). Here the CDR3 DNA reads TGTGCCAGCAGTCTGGGGGGGCTGGGTCAAGAGACCCAGTACTTC. The encoded protein is CASSLGGLGQETQYF.

This rearrangement joins TRBV5-1 to TRBJ1-3; 8 bases fit TRBD1. From germline, CDR1 is SGHRS and CDR2 YFSETQ. After removal of 0 bases from V and 7 bases from J, the junction contained 0 bases not matched to a gene. The CDR3 runs to 13 residues. The CDR3 sequence: CASSLGTGNTIYF. CDR3 coding DNA: TGCGCCAGCAGCTTGGGGACAGGGAACACCATATATTTT. Filled out from reference TRBV5-1 and TRBJ1-3, the complete variable domain reads KAGVTQTPRYLIKTRGQQVTLSCSPISGHRSVSWYQQTPGQGLQFLFEYFSETQRNKGNFPGRFSGRQFSNSRSEMNVSTLELGDSALYLCASSLGTGNTIYFGEGSWLTVV.

The CDR3 region has the DNA TGTGCCAGCAGCCTCTTGGGGGCAGGTCATGCACCCCTCCACTTT. Protein: CASSLLGAGHAPLHF. This sequence joins TRBV6-5 and TRBJ1-6, with D tentatively TRBD1 (6 bases). Germline lookup yields CDR1 MNHEY and CDR2 SVGAGI. V gave up 6 bases and J gave up 11 bases, with 20 bases separating them. The CDR3 runs 15 residues.

CDR3: CASSLGQWEETQYF. The DNA for the CDR3 is TGTGCCAGCAGCCTGGGACAATGGGAAGAGACCCAGTACTTC. The chain has TRBV7-3 and TRBJ2-5; TRBD1 is a possible D gene (6 bases). From germline, CDR1 is SGHTA and CDR2 FQGTGA. V dropped 5 bases and J dropped 3 bases, with 13 bases sitting between them. The CDR3 has 14 residues.

This CDR3 reads CASSLADSDEQYF. DNA of the CDR3: TGCGCCAGCAGCTTGGCGGACAGCGACGAGCAGTACTTC. This chain joins TRBV5-1 and TRBJ2-7; D might be TRBD1 (6 bases). This CDR3 spans 13 amino acids. V was clipped by 0 bases and J by 5 bases, with 9 bases between them. CDR1 SGHRS and CDR2 YFSETQ come from the germline V gene.

V gene TRBV6-6 combines with J gene TRBJ2-6; D is possibly TRBD2 (5 bases). This CDR3 comprises 16 residues. The V gene lost 5 bases and the J gene lost 4 bases, with 15 bases spanning the gap. The germline CDR1 and CDR2 sequences are MNHNY and SVGAGI (reference sequence). The CDR3 DNA reads TGTGCCAGCAGTCGTACAGAGCTAGCAGGGGCCAACGTCCTGACTTTC. This sequence encodes CASSRTELAGANVLTF.

The chain combines TRBV7-6 with TRBJ2-7; 11 bases line up with TRBD2. Germline CDR1 reads SGHVS; CDR2 reads FNYEAQ. J was trimmed by 0 bases and V by 5 bases; bases with no gene match: 9. The CDR3 is 17 residues long. The CDR3 reads CASSQLRLAGISYEQYF. Written as DNA, the CDR3 is TGTGCCAGCAGCCAATTAAGACTAGCGGGGATCTCCTACGAGCAGTACTTC.

V and J are TRBV28 and TRBJ1-3; D gene uncertain. V lost 6 bases to trimming and J lost 0 bases, with 21 bases between them. Germline V gene data show CDR1 as MDHEN and CDR2 as SYDVKM. The CDR3 totals 18 residues. CDR3 loop: CASRTSWEGPFSGNTIYF. CDR3 nucleotides: TGTGCCAGCAGAACTTCTTGGGAGGGCCCCTTCTCTGGAAACACCATATATTTT.

The chain carries TRBV6-1 and TRBJ1-1, with D unclear. The germline V gene encodes CDR1 MNHNS and CDR2 SASEGT. V was clipped by 3 bases and J by 1 base, with 9 bases between them. This CDR3 spans 14 amino acids. In DNA form, the CDR3 reads TGTGCCAGCAGTGAGGGCACCGAGAACACTGAAGCTTTCTTT. This codes for CASSEGTENTEAFF.

The chain uses TRBV18 and TRBJ1-4, with a tentative D call TRBD1 (5 bases). This CDR3 has 15 amino acids. V gave up 1 base and J gave up 2 bases, with 8 bases separating them. Germline CDR1 reads KGHSH; CDR2 reads LQKENI. CDR3 nucleotides: TGTGCCAGCTCACCACTTTCAGGGACTAATGAAAAACTGTTTTTT. Translating gives CASSPLSGTNEKLFF.

The chain couples TRBV2 to TRBJ2-7; 8 bases are shared with TRBD1. Germline values: CDR1 SNHLY, CDR2 FYNNEI. The V segment lost 5 bases and the J segment 4 bases; nucleotides outside the gene matches: 7. This CDR3 is 14 amino acids long. The CDR3 coding sequence is TGTGCCAGCAGTATACAGGGGGTGGAGTACGAGCAGTACTTC. This encodes CASSIQGVEYEQYF.

The chain has TRBV27 and TRBJ1-2; 10 bases are a match to TRBD1. The CDR3 loop spans 16 amino acids. V shed 3 bases, J shed 4 bases, and the junction held 8 bases outside the gene matches. Germline assignment: CDR1 MNHEY and CDR2 SMNVEV (reference sequence). This chain's CDR3 is CASSLGTGVPFYGYTF. The CDR3 nucleotides read TGTGCCAGCAGTTTGGGGACAGGGGTTCCCTTCTATGGCTACACCTTC.

The chain uses TRBV6-1 and TRBJ2-2; 7 positions match TRBD2. The J segment lost 4 bases and the V segment lost 7 bases, leaving 9 bases of the junction unmatched. The CDR3 runs 15 residues. Germline lookup yields CDR1 MNHNS and CDR2 SASEGT. CDR3 nucleotides: TGTGCCAGCATGGGGGGGAGGCATGGCACCGGGGAGCTGTTTTTT. Residues: CASMGGRHGTGELFF.

The rearrangement links TRBV11-2 to TRBJ1-2; TRBD1 matches at 7 bases. This CDR3 contains 14 residues. V shed 5 bases and J 7 bases; nucleotides not matched to a gene: 10. The germline CDR1 and CDR2 sequences are SGHAT and FQNNGV. The DNA of the CDR3 is TGTGCCAGCAGCAGGGGGTACAGGGGCGGTGGCTACACCTTC. Its translation: CASSRGYRGGGYTF.

The chain couples TRBV19 to TRBJ2-1; 7 nucleotides match TRBD2. This CDR3 has 14 residues. In germline, CDR1 is LNHDA, CDR2 SQIVND (reference sequence). The V gene end was trimmed by 3 bases and the J gene end by 5 bases; junction bases not matched to a gene: 4. The CDR3 sequence: CASSIRGDHNEQFF. The CDR3 DNA reads as TGTGCCAGTAGTATCCGGGGGGACCACAATGAGCAGTTCTTC.

This clone appeared a single time. This rearrangement joins TRBV11-3 to TRBJ2-1; possibly TRBD2 for D (5 bases). Germline CDR1 is SGHNT and CDR2 is YENEEA. Trimming stripped 1 base from V and 9 bases from J, with 16 bases between. The CDR3 has 15 residues. The chain's CDR3 is CASSLGAEASGEQFF. The CDR3 DNA follows: TGTGCCAGCAGCTTAGGGGCGGAGGCCTCCGGTGAGCAGTTCTTC.

The CDR3 DNA follows: TGTGCCAGCAGTGACTCTCGGCAGGTGTTTCGGGGCTACACCTTC. Protein sequence: CASSDSRQVFRGYTF. The J gene is TRBJ1-2, the V gene TRBV2; unclear D gene. Germline V gene sequence: CDR1 SNHLY, CDR2 FYNNEI. CDR3 length equals 15 residues. Trimming removed 3 bases at V and 8 bases at J, with 19 bases between.

The chain uses TRBV14 and TRBJ2-1; the match to TRBD2 covers 10 bases. Germline assignment: CDR1 SGHDN and CDR2 FVKESK. With 0 bases clipped from V and 3 bases from J, the junction kept 2 bases outside the gene matches. The CDR3 sequence is 16 residues long. The CDR3 reads CASSQEGTSVYNEQFF. The CDR3 DNA follows: TGTGCCAGCAGCCAAGAGGGGACTAGCGTCTACAATGAGCAGTTCTTC.

V and J are TRBV6-1 and TRBJ1-5; D remains unclear. Trimming cost V 3 bases and J 3 bases, with 6 bases left between them. This CDR3 spans 13 amino acids. Germline CDR1 and CDR2: MNHNS and SASEGT. In DNA, the CDR3 is TGTGCCAGCAGTGATCAGTACAATCAGCCCCAGCATTTT. Protein sequence: CASSDQYNQPQHF.

The V call is TRBV18, the J call TRBJ2-7, with a weak D call TRBD2 (5 bases). V was clipped by 8 bases and J by 5 bases, with 13 bases between them. Germline CDR1 KGHSH, CDR2 LQKENI. This CDR3 region has 12 residues. DNA for the CDR3: TGTGCCAGCGGGAGTCATTCGAACGAGCAGTACTTC. It specifies CASGSHSNEQYF.

This sequence joins TRBV30 and TRBJ2-1, with 9 bases fitting TRBD2. This CDR3 region has 13 residues. Looked up from germline, CDR1 is GTSNPN and CDR2 is SVGIG (reference sequence). Trimming cost V 4 bases and J 6 bases; bases outside gene matches: 4. CDR3 residues: CAWKGLASNEQFF. The CDR3 DNA reads as TGTGCCTGGAAAGGACTAGCGAGCAATGAGCAGTTCTTC.

The chain couples TRBV6-5 to TRBJ1-1; D unresolved. Trimming pared 0 bases from V and 1 base from J, leaving 9 bases between. CDR3 length equals 15 residues. Germline loops: CDR1 MNHEY, CDR2 SVGAGI. CDR3 region: CASSYSPRPNTEAFF. DNA of the CDR3: TGTGCCAGCAGTTACTCCCCCAGGCCGAACACTGAAGCTTTCTTT.

This chain joins TRBV19 and TRBJ2-1, with D tentatively TRBD2 (5 bases). This CDR3 is built from 16 residues. Germline V gene sequence: CDR1 LNHDA, CDR2 SQIVND (reference sequence). V lost 5 bases and J lost 3, with 17 bases in between. The CDR3 spells CASSSGGLPVYNEQFF. CDR3 DNA sequence: TGTGCCAGTAGTTCCGGCGGGTTACCCGTCTACAATGAGCAGTTCTTC.

The CDR3 nucleotides read TGCGCCAGCAGGTTAGGAGCGGGAGACACCTACGAGCAGTACTTC. It yields the protein CASRLGAGDTYEQYF. The chain carries TRBV5-1 and TRBJ2-7; the match to TRBD2 covers 8 bases. This CDR3 contains 15 residues. Looked up from germline, CDR1 is SGHRS and CDR2 is YFSETQ. V was clipped by 5 bases and J by 2 bases; unmatched bases: 9.

This chain joins TRBV6-5 and TRBJ1-1; the match to TRBD1 covers 7 bases. The CDR3 length is 15 residues. Trimming cost V 7 bases and J 5 bases; bases outside gene matches: 13. CDR1 MNHEY and CDR2 SVGAGI come from the germline V gene. The CDR3, as DNA: TGTGCCAGCATCGAAAAGACAGGGCGGGGTACTGAAGCTTTCTTT. Translating gives CASIEKTGRGTEAFF.

This clone has only one observation. This chain uses TRBV23-1 with TRBJ2-2; 7 bases match TRBD1. TRBV23-1 is an ORF, and what it does is uncertain. This CDR3 is built from 14 residues. The V segment lost 7 bases and the J segment 7 bases; nucleotides outside the gene matches: 9. In DNA, the CDR3 is TGCGCCAGCACAAGACAGGGTGGCGTCGGGGAGCTGTTTTTT. Translating it yields CASTRQGGVGELFF.